This T cell receptor beta chain was retrieved from a study of T cells in Graves' hyperthyroidism and ophthalmopathy. Amplified TCR beta CDR3 regions came from RNA transcripts. HTBI primers were used for first-round RT-PCR of the TCR CDR3. TCRdb passed the multiplex PCR reads through MiXCR, listing each CDR3 protein once. The data contain 250,000 or so distinct CDR3 sequences, roughly 15% of them singletons. The CDR3 consists of 17 residues. V lost 2 bases, J lost 3 bases, and 14 bases stayed unmatched. Germline loops: CDR1 SGDLS, CDR2 YYNGEE. This clonotype was picked up many times. The chain employs TRBV9 and TRBJ2-7; TRBD2 matches at 7 bases. The source is a woman younger than 35 with Graves' ophthalmopathy. The sequenced material came from blood. The CDR3 region is CASSVEPLRGGGYEQYF. The CDR3 region has the DNA TGTGCCAGCAGCGTGGAGCCCCTGCGCGGCGGGGGCTACGAGCAGTACTTC.